The T cell receptor (beta chain) under discussion was sequenced for a study of blood T cell repertoires in COVID-19. Whole-study context: Sites across the United States, Italy and Spain contributed samples from acute and convalescent COVID-19. PBMCs, B-cell-depleted T cells, or T cells provided the cDNA or gDNA that made up the material.

Only one count was recorded for this clone. With V trimmed by 7 bases and J by 5 bases, 5 bases remained unmatched. This CDR3 contains 14 residues. The germline gives CDR1 SNHLY, CDR2 FYNNEI. Repertoires were generated with immunoSEQ multiplex PCR, while TCRdb's copy carries only in-frame clones and drops some. The sample records about 120,000 clones, approximately 85% being singletons. Sequencing was performed on peripheral blood. The rearrangement links TRBV2 to TRBJ2-7, with 13 bases fitting TRBD2. The clonotype originates from a human donor in a cohort sampled during active COVID-19. This CDR3 is CASMGTSGDHEQYF. For the CDR3, the DNA is TGTGCCAGCATGGGGACTAGCGGGGACCACGAGCAGTACTTC.